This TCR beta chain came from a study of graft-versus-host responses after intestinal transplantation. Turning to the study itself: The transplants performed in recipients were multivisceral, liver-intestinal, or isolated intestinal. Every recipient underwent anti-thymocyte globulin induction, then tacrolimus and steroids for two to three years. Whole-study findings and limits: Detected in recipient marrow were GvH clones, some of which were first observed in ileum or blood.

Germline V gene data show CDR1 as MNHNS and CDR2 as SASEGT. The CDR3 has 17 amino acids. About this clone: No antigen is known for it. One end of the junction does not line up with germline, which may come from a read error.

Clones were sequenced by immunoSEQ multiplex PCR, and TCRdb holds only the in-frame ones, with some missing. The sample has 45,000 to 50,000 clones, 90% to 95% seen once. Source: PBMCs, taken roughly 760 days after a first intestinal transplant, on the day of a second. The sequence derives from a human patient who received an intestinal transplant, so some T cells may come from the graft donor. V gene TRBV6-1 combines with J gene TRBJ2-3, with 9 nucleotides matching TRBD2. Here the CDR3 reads CASGESGGSGSGDTQYF. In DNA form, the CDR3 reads TGTGCCAGCGGTGAATCGGGGGGTAGCGGGAGTGGAGATACGCAGTATTTT.